Below, 16 T cell receptor beta chains from the same sample are listed, as sequenced in a study of OX40 agonist ivuxolimab in advanced cancers. Measured with immunoSEQ multiplex PCR; TCRdb has only the in-frame clones, and not every one. Of roughly 56,000 clones in the sample, about 86% are singletons; the top ten hold about 1%. Source: CD4+ or CD8+ T cells sorted from blood, taken in a trial of the OX40 agonist ivuxolimab. The receptors come from an adult with an advanced solid tumor such as melanoma, head and neck, liver or kidney cancer.

This sequence joins TRBV19 and TRBJ2-2; D unresolved. Germline loops: CDR1 LNHDA, CDR2 SQIVND (reference sequence). V was clipped by 3 bases and J by 7 bases, with 9 bases between them. The CDR3 runs to 13 residues. This CDR3 reads CASSIDWNGELFF. The DNA of the CDR3 is TGTGCCAGTAGTATTGATTGGAACGGGGAGCTGTTTTTT.

The V and J genes are TRBV2 and TRBJ2-1; 7 nucleotides align to TRBD2. The CDR3 contains 14 residues. Germline V gives CDR1 SNHLY, CDR2 FYNNEI. V lost 6 bases, J lost 4 bases, and 6 bases stayed unmatched. CDR3 coding DNA: TGTGCCAGCAGGTCTGCGGGGGTATACAATGAGCAGTTCTTC. Amino acids: CASRSAGVYNEQFF.

J is TRBJ1-3 and V is TRBV5-1, with TRBD1 as a possible D gene (5 bases). V lost 2 bases to trimming and J lost 2 bases, with 8 bases between them. CDR1 and CDR2 from the germline V gene are SGHRS and YFSETQ. The CDR3 is made up of 14 amino acids. The CDR3, as DNA: TGCGCCAGCAGCTTTTCGGGACCTGGAAACACCATATATTTT. The encoded protein is CASSFSGPGNTIYF.

J is TRBJ2-1 and V is TRBV7-2; 10 bases agree with TRBD1. V gave up 5 bases and J gave up 6 bases; unmatched junction bases: 4. CDR1 is SGHTA and CDR2 is FQGNSA in the germline V gene. This CDR3 spans 14 amino acids. The CDR3 reads CASSRQGAGNEQFF. The DNA of the CDR3 is TGTGCCAGCAGCCGACAGGGGGCAGGCAATGAGCAGTTCTTC.

This clone was observed a single time. V is TRBV5-5 and J is TRBJ2-7, with 9 bases that match TRBD1. CDR3 size: 14 residues. The germline gives CDR1 SGHKS, CDR2 YYEKEE (reference sequence). The V and J ends lost 1 base and 3 bases, in that order; junction bases with no gene match: 2. The CDR3: CASSLQGQGYEQYF. The CDR3 DNA reads TGTGCCAGCAGCTTGCAGGGACAGGGCTACGAGCAGTACTTC.

The V and J genes are TRBV10-3 and TRBJ1-1, with D unclear. CDR1 and CDR2 from the germline V gene are ENHRY and SYGVKD. CDR3 size: 14 residues. The V end was cut by 0 bases, the J end by 2 bases, with 7 bases between. The CDR3 bases are TGTGCCATCAGTGAGTCGAAGGGAAACACTGAAGCTTTCTTT. Translated: CAISESKGNTEAFF.

The count of this clone is one. CDR3 sequence: CASSAGQGTSTDTQYF. CDR3 sequence (DNA): TGCGCCAGCAGCGCCGGACAGGGAACGAGCACAGATACGCAGTATTTT. The chain combines TRBV5-1 with TRBJ2-3; TRBD1 matches 8 bases. The J segment lost 0 bases and the V segment lost 4 bases, leaving 7 bases of the junction unmatched. Germline V gives CDR1 SGHRS, CDR2 YFSETQ. This CDR3 comprises 16 residues.

This clone was picked up a small number of times. This chain connects TRBV19 to TRBJ1-5, with 8 bases lining up with TRBD1. The CDR3 contains 16 residues. Germline values: CDR1 LNHDA, CDR2 SQIVND (reference sequence). V shed 7 bases and J 7 bases; nucleotides not matched to a gene: 15. CDR3 protein: CASTPRSRGRRQPQHF. In nucleotides, the CDR3 is TGTGCCAGTACCCCGCGGTCCAGGGGGCGCCGGCAGCCCCAGCATTTT.

The chain recombines TRBV2 with TRBJ2-1; 7 bases are shared with TRBD2. After removal of 6 bases from V and 9 bases from J, the junction contained 8 bases not matched to a gene. CDR3 length: 13 amino acids. Germline CDR1 SNHLY, CDR2 FYNNEI. The CDR3 DNA follows: TGTGCCAGCAGCCTCTGGGGGGGTATTGAGCAGTTCTTC. Translated, it gives CASSLWGGIEQFF. Filled out from reference TRBV2 and TRBJ2-1, the complete variable domain reads EPEVTQTPSHQVTQMGQEVILRCVPISNHLYFYWYRQILGQKVEFLVSFYNNEISEKSEIFDDQFSVERPDGSNFTLKIRSTKLEDSAMYFCASSLWGGIEQFFGPGTRLTVL.

The rearrangement links TRBV5-5 to TRBJ1-1; D is uncertain. The CDR3 length is 14 residues. Between the trimmed V and J ends, which lost 4 bases and 1 base, there was a span of 11 bases. The germline CDR1 and CDR2 sequences are SGHKS and YYEKEE (reference sequence). The CDR3 spells CASSPASGNTEAFF. The CDR3 DNA is TGTGCCAGCAGCCCCGCCTCAGGGAACACTGAAGCTTTCTTT.

The rearrangement uses TRBV25-1 and TRBJ2-5; 9 bases are a match to TRBD1. CDR3 length equals 14 residues. From germline, CDR1 is MGHDK and CDR2 SYGVNS. V lost 4 bases to trimming and J lost 4 bases; unmatched junction nucleotides: 4. As DNA, the CDR3 is TGTGCCAGCAGTGCGCCACAGGGGGCAGAGACCCAGTACTTC. This codes for CASSAPQGAETQYF.

This clone was seen once. The chain is built from TRBV11-2 and TRBJ2-7; D remains ambiguous. The CDR3 spans 14 residues. Germline V gives CDR1 SGHAT, CDR2 FQNNGV. V shed 0 bases and J shed 0 bases, with 6 bases lying between them. The CDR3 protein is CASSLDAISYEQYF. CDR3 sequence (DNA): TGTGCCAGCAGCTTAGATGCGATCTCCTACGAGCAGTACTTC.

This chain connects TRBV19 to TRBJ2-7; 8 nucleotides align to TRBD1. V lost 4 bases to trimming and J lost 1 base; unmatched junction nucleotides: 6. This CDR3 region has 15 residues. Germline CDR1 reads LNHDA; CDR2 reads SQIVND (reference sequence). CDR3 bases: TGTGCCAGTAGTAACGACAGGGGATCTTCCTACGAGCAGTACTTC. Protein product: CASSNDRGSSYEQYF.

The chain recombines TRBV28 with TRBJ1-4; TRBD1 matches 9 bases. The CDR3 spans 16 residues. The trim removed 6 bases at V and 2 bases at J, leaving 7 bases unmatched. Germline V gives CDR1 MDHEN, CDR2 SYDVKM. The CDR3 loop is CASSRTGTGTNEKLFF. The CDR3 DNA reads as TGTGCCAGCAGCCGGACCGGGACAGGGACTAATGAAAAACTGTTTTTT.

This chain connects TRBV19 to TRBJ1-5; the match to TRBD1 covers 10 bases. The trim removed 9 bases at V and 7 bases at J, leaving 12 bases unmatched. Per germline, CDR1 LNHDA and CDR2 SQIVND (reference sequence). There are 15 residues in the CDR3. The CDR3 DNA follows: TGTGCCAGCACCCAGGGACAGGGGACAGGACAGCCCCAGCATTTT. Its translation: CASTQGQGTGQPQHF.

The chain has TRBV30 and TRBJ2-2, with TRBD1 matching over 8 bases. Germline V gene sequence: CDR1 GTSNPN, CDR2 SVGIG (reference sequence). V trimming: 5 bases; J trimming: 6 bases; junction bases outside the gene matches: 2. The CDR3 contains 12 residues. Written as DNA, the CDR3 is TGTGCCTGGGGACAGGGATCCGGGGAGCTGTTTTTT. As protein: CAWGQGSGELFF.